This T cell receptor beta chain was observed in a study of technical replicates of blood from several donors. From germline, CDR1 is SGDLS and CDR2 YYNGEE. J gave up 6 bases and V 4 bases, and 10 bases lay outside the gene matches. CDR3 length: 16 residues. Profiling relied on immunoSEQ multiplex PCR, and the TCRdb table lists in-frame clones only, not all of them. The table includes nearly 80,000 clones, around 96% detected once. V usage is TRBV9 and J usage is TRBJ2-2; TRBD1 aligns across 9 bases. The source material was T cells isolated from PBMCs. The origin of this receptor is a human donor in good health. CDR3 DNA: TGTGCCAGCAGCCCGAACGCGCGGACAGGGGCCGGGGAGCTGTTTTTT. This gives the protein CASSPNARTGAGELFF. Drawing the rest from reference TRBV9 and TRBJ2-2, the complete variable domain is DSGVTQTPKHLITATGQRVTLRCSPRSGDLSVYWYQQSLDQGLQFLIQYYNGEERAKGNILERFSAQQFPDLHSELNLSSLELGDSALYFCASSPNARTGAGELFFGEGSRLTVL.